The rows below give T cell receptor beta chains drawn from one sample of a study of blood T cell repertoires in COVID-19. Using immunoSEQ multiplex PCR, the repertoire was profiled, and TCRdb retains in-frame clones only, with some absent. The repertoire consists of approximately 150,000 clones, with under 85% occurring once and the leading ten covering approximately 13%. The sequencing sample was made of peripheral blood. All receptors derive from a man aged 65 to 85 who had recovered from COVID-19. CDR3s include the opening cysteine and the closing phenylalanine or tryptophan. The D gene is left open where the match is weak. Expanded clones get a size class; other rows say once, few or many, or leave the size out.

>TRBJ2-1|-|TRBD2|TRBV6-6|17
TGTGCCAGCAGTCCCCCCCGACTAGCGGGAGTAAGTAATGAGCAGTTCTTC
CASSPPRLAGVSNEQFF
>TRBJ2-7|-|TRBD2|TRBV6-5|14
TGTGCCAGCAGTTATCTAGCGGGAGCCTACGAGCAGTACTTC
CASSYLAGAYEQYF
>TRBJ1-6|-|-|TRBV7-2|13
TGTGCCAGCAGGGACAGTGCAAATTCACCCCTCCACTTT
CASRDSANSPLHF
>TRBJ2-7|-|TRBD1|TRBV2|13
TGTGCCAGCAAGGACAGGGAATTTTACGAGCAGTACTTC
CASKDREFYEQYF
>TRBJ2-5|-|-|TRBV5-1|16
TGCGCCAGCAGCTTGGCGGGCAGGGAATACCAAGAGACCCAGTACTTC
CASSLAGREYQETQYF
>TRBJ2-7|few|TRBD1|TRBV19|15
TGTGCCAGTAGTATTAATACAGGGGCCTCCTACGAGCAGTACTTC
CASSINTGASYEQYF
>TRBJ2-7|once|-|TRBV19|11
TGTGCCAGTAGTACCGGGGACGAGCAGTACTTC
CASSTGDEQYF
>TRBJ2-5|-|TRBD2|TRBV9|16
TGTGCCAGCAGCCCCTTCGGGACTAGCGGGCAAGAGACCCAGTACTTC
CASSPFGTSGQETQYF
>TRBJ1-2|-|TRBD1|TRBV9|15
TGTGCCAGCAGCGCGGGAACAGGGGCTTCGTGGGGCTACACCTTC
CASSAGTGASWGYTF
>TRBJ2-7|-|-|TRBV12-3/TRBV12-4|12
TGTGCCAGCAGTTTCTATAACTACGAGCAGTACTTC
CASSFYNYEQYF
>TRBJ2-7|once|TRBD1|TRBV7-2|16
TGTGCCAGCAGCCTCCCTCCGGGACAGGGGGCCTACGAGCAGTACTTC
CASSLPPGQGAYEQYF
>TRBJ2-3|-|-|TRBV6-2/TRBV6-3|17
TGTGCCAGCAGTCGCAAAAGAACTACCACTAGCACAGATACGCAGTATTTT
CASSRKRTTTSTDTQYF
>TRBJ1-5|-|-|TRBV21-1|15
TGTGCCAGCAGCAAATGGTCGGCAGGTAATCAGCCCCAGCATTTT
CASSKWSAGNQPQHF
>TRBJ1-3|-|-|TRBV5-1|15
TGCGCCAGCAGCTCTACAGGGCTCTCTGGAAACACCATATATTTT
CASSSTGLSGNTIYF
>TRBJ2-5|-|TRBD2|TRBV5-4|13
TGTGCCAGCAGCCGGGGGGGTTCGGAGACCCAGTACTTC
CASSRGGSETQYF
>TRBJ1-1|-|TRBD1|TRBV11-1|15
TGTGCCAGCAGCTTAGGACAGGGAAGGAACACTGAAGCTTTCTTT
CASSLGQGRNTEAFF